The entry below describes one T cell receptor (beta chain). The data derive from a study of blood T cell repertoires in COVID-19. The data were produced by immunoSEQ multiplex PCR, yet TCRdb's version contains in-frame clones alone and is incomplete. The data show 70,000 to 80,000 clones, with about 80% seen just once and around 43% held by the top ten. Sequenced: peripheral blood. The receptor comes from an elderly man with acute or convalescent COVID-19.

The CDR3 loop reads CASSLDPSGGGDTQYF. CDR3 DNA sequence: TGTGCCAGCAGCTTAGATCCTAGCGGCGGGGGGGATACGCAGTATTTT. The rearrangement uses TRBV11-2 and TRBJ2-3; 8 bases fit TRBD2. In germline, CDR1 is SGHAT, CDR2 FQNNGV. This CDR3 region has 16 residues. The V segment lost 0 bases and the J segment 6 bases; nucleotides outside the gene matches: 8.